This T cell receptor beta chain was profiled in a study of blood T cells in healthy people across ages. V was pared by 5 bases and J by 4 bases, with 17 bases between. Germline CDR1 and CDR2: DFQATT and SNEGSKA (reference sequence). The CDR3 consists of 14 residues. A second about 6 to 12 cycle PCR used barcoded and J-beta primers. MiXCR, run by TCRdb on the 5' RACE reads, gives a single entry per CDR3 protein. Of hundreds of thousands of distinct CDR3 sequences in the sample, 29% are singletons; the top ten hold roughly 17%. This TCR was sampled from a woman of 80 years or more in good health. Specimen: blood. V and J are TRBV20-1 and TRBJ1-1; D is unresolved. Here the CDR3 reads CSASRTGITTEAFF. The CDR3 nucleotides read TGCAGTGCTTCCCGGACGGGAATTACCACTGAAGCTTTCTTT.